Below, one TCR beta chain is given with its context. Its binding antigen is unknown. A much larger clone differs from this one at a single base, so this may be a read error. Using a mixed TRB-A/B primer pool, multiplex touch-down PCR amplified rearranged TRB sequences covering the V, D and J segments. Illumina adapters and sample indices were attached to the amplicons in two consecutive PCR reactions using Phusion HS II polymerase. After gel purification with the NucleoSpin Gel and PCR Clean-up kit, the amplicons were checked using Qubit and an Agilent 2100 Bioanalyzer. The libraries were sequenced on an Illumina MiSeq with 600-cycle, single-indexed, paired-end runs. For the original study's pipeline: MiXCR versions 2.12 and 3.0.5 were used to process the TRB sequences. A clone was defined as each unique CDR3 nucleotide sequence, and only productive sequences supported by at least two reads were kept. Shannon diversity, evenness, clonality (one minus evenness), and alpha-parameterized diversity profiles from alpha 0 to 5 were included as repertoire metrics. The IGoR algorithm was used to compute generation probabilities of clones in paired pre- and post-chemotherapy samples. TCRdb ran its own pipeline on the public reads, namely fastp trimming at Q25 and MiXCR clone calling, and kept in-frame beta chains. Records with the same CDR3 protein are collapsed into one entry carrying the most frequent genes and DNA. It is TCRdb's table, rather than the study itself, that gives the V and J calls and clone size. The sample table shows about 10,000 distinct CDR3 sequences, and 30% to 40% are seen once. The ten largest clones represent around 3.4% of the sample.

The record originates from a study of T cell repertoires in aging, cancer and after chemotherapy (dated 2019 in TCRdb). At the level of the whole study: The donors fell into six age groups ranging from 30 or younger to 70 or older, and each group had at least three individuals. Healthy donor control TCR repertoires were recorded over several months to years and showed clear clonal overlap across re-sampling. Several million TCR reads were contained in the full dataset. Peripheral blood TCR beta repertoires from healthy donors and cancer patients were profiled to examine immunoaging and T cell reconstitution after chemotherapy. A cohort of 220 or so cancer patients (around 93 with hematological and around 130 with solid cancers) was assembled, and approximately 99 healthy donors were included as a reference group.

The investigation overall reported the following: According to the authors, the repertoire data do not allow conclusions to be drawn about immunological memory after chemotherapy. In healthy donors, the decline in TCR diversity with age was mainly due to loss of richness, whereas in cancer patients loss of evenness also played a role. Untreated patients with hematological or solid cancers showed significantly lower blood TCR diversity and higher clonality than age-matched healthy donors. In both cancer cohorts, median generation probability rose over the chemotherapy interval, which suggests that the repertoire was reconstituted through rebound thymic output.

CDR1 and CDR2, looked up from the germline V gene, are SQVTM and ANQGSEA. CDR3 length: 12 amino acids, cysteine to phenylalanine. The entry retains the CDR3 DNA only, 36 bases that are in frame from base 1. TCR beta rearrangements were amplified from genomic DNA isolated from peripheral blood, not from sorted cells or RNA. This TCR was sampled from a human donor in good health. Material: blood. The chain is made from TRBV29-1 and TRBJ1-5; the D gene is perhaps TRBD1, from 6 matching bases. The DNA reads as follows: TGCAACGTAGGACAGCCCAATCAGCCCCAGCATTTT. Translated, it reads CNVGQPNQPQHF.